This TCR beta chain comes out of a study of blood T cell repertoires in COVID-19. Per the study methods: It was from reference gene primer amplification that nucleated cell counts were estimated. Produced via immunoSEQ multiplex PCR; TCRdb's table is partial and in-frame only. V, J and clone size are taken as reported in that table, and D and trimming were inferred from the DNA itself. The sample has some 150,000 clones; 84% are singletons. V was pared by 6 bases and J by 3 bases, with 3 bases of the junction left unmatched. The CDR3 spans 14 residues. CDR1 is MNHEY and CDR2 is SVGAGI in the germline V gene.

The sequence came from a human donor with acute or convalescent COVID-19. The donor label of this sample is uncertain. The material sequenced was peripheral blood. The V and J genes are TRBV6-5 and TRBJ1-5; 9 nucleotides match TRBD1. This CDR3 reads CASRGQGDNQPQHF. In DNA form, the CDR3 reads TGTGCCAGCAGGGGACAGGGTGACAATCAGCCCCAGCATTTT.